One sample yielded the 2 T cell receptor beta chains listed below, sequenced in a study of spatial heterogeneity in lung cancer. General study findings and limits: Within tumors, counts of expanded alpha and beta TCRs tracked tumor mutation counts.

TCRdb re-called the 5' RACE reads with MiXCR, one entry per CDR3 protein. The sample lists fewer than 4,500 distinct CDR3 sequences; 35% were seen once. These receptors have no known antigen. Time point described: sample taken at primary tumor resection. Sequencing used lung tumor tissue, obtained at surgery. Receptor source: a male donor with early-stage non-small cell lung cancer.

By share, this clonotype ranks as large (0.1 to 1%). The rearrangement joins TRBV24-1 to TRBJ2-3; TRBD2 agrees at 7 bases. Germline lookup yields CDR1 KGHDR and CDR2 SFDVKD. V was pared by 2 bases and J by 2 bases, with 9 bases of the junction left unmatched. This CDR3 is built from 17 residues. The CDR3 reads CATSDWGSGINTDTQYF. The CDR3 nucleotides are TGTGCCACCAGTGATTGGGGGAGCGGGATTAACACAGATACGCAGTATTTT.

The V and J genes are TRBV7-9 and TRBJ2-3; 14 bases are shared with TRBD2. Germline values: CDR1 SEHNR, CDR2 FQNEAQ (reference sequence). This CDR3 comprises 16 residues. V lost 4 bases to trimming and J lost 3 bases; unmatched junction nucleotides: 3. In DNA, the CDR3 is TGTGCCAGCAGCTACCGGACTAGCGGGAGGACAGATACGCAGTATTTT. Its protein product is CASSYRTSGRTDTQYF.